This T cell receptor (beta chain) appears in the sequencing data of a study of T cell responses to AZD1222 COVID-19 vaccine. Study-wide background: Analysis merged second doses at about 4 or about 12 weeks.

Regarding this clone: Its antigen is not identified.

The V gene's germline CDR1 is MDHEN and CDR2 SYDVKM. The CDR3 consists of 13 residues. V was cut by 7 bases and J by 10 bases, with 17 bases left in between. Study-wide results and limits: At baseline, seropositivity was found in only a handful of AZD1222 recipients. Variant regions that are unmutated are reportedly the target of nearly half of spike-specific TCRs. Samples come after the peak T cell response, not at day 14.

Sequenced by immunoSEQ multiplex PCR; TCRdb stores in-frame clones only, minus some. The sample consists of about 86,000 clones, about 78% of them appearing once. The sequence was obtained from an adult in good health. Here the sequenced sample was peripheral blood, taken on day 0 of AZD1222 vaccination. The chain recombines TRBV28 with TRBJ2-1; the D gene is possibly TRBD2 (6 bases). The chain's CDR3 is CASTLSTSYEQFF. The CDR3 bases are TGTGCCAGCACCTTATCGACTAGTTACGAGCAGTTCTTC.